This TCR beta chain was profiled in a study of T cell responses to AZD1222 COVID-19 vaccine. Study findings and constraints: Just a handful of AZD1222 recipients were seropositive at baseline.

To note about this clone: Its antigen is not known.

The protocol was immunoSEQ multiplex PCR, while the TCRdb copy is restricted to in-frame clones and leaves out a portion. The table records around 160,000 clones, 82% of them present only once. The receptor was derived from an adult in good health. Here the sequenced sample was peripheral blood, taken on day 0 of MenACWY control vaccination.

The DNA for the CDR3 is TGTGCCAGCTCACGACTAGCGGCGACCACCGGGGAGCTGTTTTTT. It specifies CASSRLAATTGELFF. J is TRBJ2-2 and V is TRBV18; 9 bases map to TRBD2. The CDR3 consists of 15 residues. Germline CDR1 KGHSH, CDR2 LQKENI. With 4 bases clipped from V and 4 bases from J, the junction kept 4 bases outside the gene matches.